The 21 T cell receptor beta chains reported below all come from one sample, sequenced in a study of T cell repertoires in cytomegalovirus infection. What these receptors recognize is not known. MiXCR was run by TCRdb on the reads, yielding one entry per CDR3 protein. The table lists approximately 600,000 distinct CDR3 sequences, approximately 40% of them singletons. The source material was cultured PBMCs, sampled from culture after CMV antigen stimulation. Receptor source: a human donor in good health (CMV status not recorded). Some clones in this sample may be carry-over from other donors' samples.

The CDR3 DNA follows: TGTGCCAGCAGCCTGTCGCGGACAGGGAGCGGCTACACCTTC. It specifies CASSLSRTGSGYTF. This chain joins TRBV7-9 and TRBJ1-2, with TRBD1 matching over 8 bases. CDR3 size: 14 residues. Germline CDR1 is SEHNR and CDR2 is FQNEAQ (reference sequence). With 5 bases clipped from V and 8 bases from J, the junction kept 10 bases outside the gene matches.

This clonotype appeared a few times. CDR3 region: CASSLGGARYNEQFF. The CDR3 bases are TGTGCCAGCAGTTTGGGTGGGGCTAGATACAATGAGCAGTTCTTC. The chain uses TRBV28 and TRBJ2-1; a weak D match, TRBD1 (5 bases). Germline V gene data show CDR1 as MDHEN and CDR2 as SYDVKM. V gave up 3 bases and J gave up 4 bases, with 13 bases separating them. The CDR3 has 15 residues.

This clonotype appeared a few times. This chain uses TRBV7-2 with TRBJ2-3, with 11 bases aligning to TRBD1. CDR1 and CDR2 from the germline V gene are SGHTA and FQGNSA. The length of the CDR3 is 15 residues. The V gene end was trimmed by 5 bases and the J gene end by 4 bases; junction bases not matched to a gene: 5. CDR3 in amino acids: CASSPRDRGADTQYF. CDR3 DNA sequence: TGTGCCAGCAGCCCCAGGGACAGGGGGGCAGATACGCAGTATTTT.

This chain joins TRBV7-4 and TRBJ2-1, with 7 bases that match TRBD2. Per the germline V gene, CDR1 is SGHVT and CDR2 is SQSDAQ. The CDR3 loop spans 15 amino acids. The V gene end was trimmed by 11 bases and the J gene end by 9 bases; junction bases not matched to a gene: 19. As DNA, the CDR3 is TGTGCCTCCCGGGGCCTCCAACTAGCGAGTGGTGAGCAGTTCTTC. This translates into CASRGLQLASGEQFF.

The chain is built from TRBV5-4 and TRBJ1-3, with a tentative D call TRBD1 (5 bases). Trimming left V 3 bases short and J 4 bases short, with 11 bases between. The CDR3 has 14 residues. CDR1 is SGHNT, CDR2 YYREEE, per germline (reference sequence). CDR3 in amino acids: CASSSREKGNTIYF. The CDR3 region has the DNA TGTGCCAGCAGCTCCAGGGAGAAAGGAAACACCATATATTTT.

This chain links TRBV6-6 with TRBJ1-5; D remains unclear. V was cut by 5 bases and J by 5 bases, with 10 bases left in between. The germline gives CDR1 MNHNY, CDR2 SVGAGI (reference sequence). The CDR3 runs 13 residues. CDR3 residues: CASSPQSDQPQHF. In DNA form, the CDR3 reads TGTGCCAGCAGTCCACAGTCGGATCAGCCCCAGCATTTT.

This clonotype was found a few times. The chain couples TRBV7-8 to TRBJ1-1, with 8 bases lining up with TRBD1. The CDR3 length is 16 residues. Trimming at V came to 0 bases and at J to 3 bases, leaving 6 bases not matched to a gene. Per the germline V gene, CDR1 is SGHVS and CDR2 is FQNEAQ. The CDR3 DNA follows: TGTGCCAGCAGCTTAGCCGCGACGGACAGGGACACTGAAGCTTTCTTT. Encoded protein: CASSLAATDRDTEAFF.

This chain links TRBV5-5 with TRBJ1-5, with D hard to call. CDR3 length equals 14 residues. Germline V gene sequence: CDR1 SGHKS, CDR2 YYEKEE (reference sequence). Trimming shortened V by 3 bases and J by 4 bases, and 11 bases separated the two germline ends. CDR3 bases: TGTGCCAGCAGCTCCGTCAGTGGTAATCAGCCCCAGCATTTT. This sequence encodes CASSSVSGNQPQHF.

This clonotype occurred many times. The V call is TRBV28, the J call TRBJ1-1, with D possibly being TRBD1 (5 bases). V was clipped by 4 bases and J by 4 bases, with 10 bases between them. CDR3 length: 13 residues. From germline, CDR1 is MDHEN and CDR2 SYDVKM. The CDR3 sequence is CASSSYRSTEAFF. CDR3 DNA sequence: TGTGCCAGCAGTTCCTACAGGAGCACTGAAGCTTTCTTT.

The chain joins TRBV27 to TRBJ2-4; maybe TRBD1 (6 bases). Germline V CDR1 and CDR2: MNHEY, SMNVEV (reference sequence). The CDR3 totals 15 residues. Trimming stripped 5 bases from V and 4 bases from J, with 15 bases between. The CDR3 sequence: CASSPADSFKNIQYF. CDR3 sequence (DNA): TGTGCCAGCAGTCCAGCGGACAGCTTTAAAAACATTCAGTACTTC.

The CDR3 protein is CASSSTAFNSPLHF. CDR3 bases: TGTGCCAGCAGCTCCACCGCGTTCAATTCACCCCTCCACTTT. The chain joins TRBV7-2 to TRBJ1-6; D is undetermined. From germline, CDR1 is SGHTA and CDR2 FQGNSA. The CDR3 is 14 residues long. V was cut by 4 bases and J by 7 bases, with 11 bases left in between.

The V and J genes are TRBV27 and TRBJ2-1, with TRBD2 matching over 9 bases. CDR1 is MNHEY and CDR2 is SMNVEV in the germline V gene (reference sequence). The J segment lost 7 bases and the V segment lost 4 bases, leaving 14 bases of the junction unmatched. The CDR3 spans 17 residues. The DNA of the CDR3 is TGTGCCAGCAGTTGGCCTAGCGGGATTAGGGGGAATAATGAGCAGTTCTTC. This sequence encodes CASSWPSGIRGNNEQFF.

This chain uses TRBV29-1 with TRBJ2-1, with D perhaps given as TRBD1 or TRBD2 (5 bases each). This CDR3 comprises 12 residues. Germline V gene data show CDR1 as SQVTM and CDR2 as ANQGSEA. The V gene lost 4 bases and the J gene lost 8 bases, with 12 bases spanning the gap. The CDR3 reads CSVGAGTYEQFF. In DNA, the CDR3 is TGCAGCGTTGGCGCAGGGACGTATGAGCAGTTCTTC.

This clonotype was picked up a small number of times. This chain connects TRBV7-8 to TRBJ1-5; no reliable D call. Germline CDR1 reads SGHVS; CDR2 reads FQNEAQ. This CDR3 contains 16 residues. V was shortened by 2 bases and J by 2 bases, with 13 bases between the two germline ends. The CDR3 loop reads CASSLNRLWGNQPQHF. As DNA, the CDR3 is TGTGCCAGCAGCTTAAACAGACTTTGGGGCAATCAGCCCCAGCATTTT.

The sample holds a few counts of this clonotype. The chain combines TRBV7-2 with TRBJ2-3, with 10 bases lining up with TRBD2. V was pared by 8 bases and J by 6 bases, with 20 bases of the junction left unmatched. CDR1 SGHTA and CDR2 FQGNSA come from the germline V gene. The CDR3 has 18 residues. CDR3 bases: TGTGCCAGCCCCGCCTCGGCGCTCAGCGGGGGGGCCTCTGATACGCAGTATTTT. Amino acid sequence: CASPASALSGGASDTQYF.

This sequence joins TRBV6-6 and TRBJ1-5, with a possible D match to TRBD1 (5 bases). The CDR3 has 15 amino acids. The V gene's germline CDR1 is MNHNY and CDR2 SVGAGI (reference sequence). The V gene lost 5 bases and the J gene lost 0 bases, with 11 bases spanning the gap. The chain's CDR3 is CASSRGTVSNQPQHF. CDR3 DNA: TGTGCCAGCAGTCGGGGGACGGTTAGCAATCAGCCCCAGCATTTT.

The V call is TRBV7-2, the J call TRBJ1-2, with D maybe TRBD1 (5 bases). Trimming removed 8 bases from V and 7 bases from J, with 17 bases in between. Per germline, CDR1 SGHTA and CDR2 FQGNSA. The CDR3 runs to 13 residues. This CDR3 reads CASSGGGTGGYTF. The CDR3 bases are TGTGCCAGCTCCGGGGGGGGAACGGGTGGCTACACCTTC.

CDR3 sequence (DNA): TGTGCCAGCAGTTACCCAGGGTCCGGGTTTCAGCCCCAGCATTTT. Translated, it gives CASSYPGSGFQPQHF. The J gene is TRBJ1-5, the V gene TRBV6-2 or TRBV6-3; possible D gene TRBD1, 5 bases. Germline V gene data show CDR1 as MNHEY and CDR2 as SVGEGT. The V end lost 2 bases, the J end lost 6 bases, and 14 bases lay between the germline ends. The CDR3 runs 15 residues.

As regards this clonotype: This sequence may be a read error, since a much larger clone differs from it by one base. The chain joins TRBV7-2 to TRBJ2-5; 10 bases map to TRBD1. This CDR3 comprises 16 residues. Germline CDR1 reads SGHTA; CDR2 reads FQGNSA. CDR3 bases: TGTGCCAGCAGCCCCGGCCGGGACAGGGGAGTAGAGAGCCAGTACTTC. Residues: CASSPGRDRGVESQYF.

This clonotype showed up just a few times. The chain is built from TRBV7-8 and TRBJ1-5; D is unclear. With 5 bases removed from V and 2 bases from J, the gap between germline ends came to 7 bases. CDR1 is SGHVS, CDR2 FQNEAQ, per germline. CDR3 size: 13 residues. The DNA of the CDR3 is TGTGCCAGCAGCGAGGGTGGCAATCAGCCCCAGCATTTT. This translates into CASSEGGNQPQHF.

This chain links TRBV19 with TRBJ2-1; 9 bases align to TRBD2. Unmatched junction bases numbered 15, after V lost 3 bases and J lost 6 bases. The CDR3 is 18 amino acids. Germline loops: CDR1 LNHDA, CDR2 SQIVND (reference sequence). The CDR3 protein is CASSMAWQAGGSSNEQFF. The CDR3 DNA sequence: TGTGCCAGTAGTATGGCGTGGCAGGCGGGAGGGAGTTCCAATGAGCAGTTCTTC. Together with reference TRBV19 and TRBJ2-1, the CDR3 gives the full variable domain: DGGITQSPKYLFRKEGQNVTLSCEQNLNHDAMYWYRQDPGQGLRLIYYSQIVNDFQKGDIAEGYSVSREKKESFPLTVTSAQKNPTAFYLCASSMAWQAGGSSNEQFFGPGTRLTVL.